One sample yielded the 14 T cell receptor beta chains listed below, sequenced in a study of T cell responses to AZD1222 COVID-19 vaccine. This table comes from immunoSEQ multiplex PCR, and its TCRdb copy is limited to in-frame clones, with some not included. In the table there are 85,000 to 110,000 clones, about 90% of which are singletons. Sequencing was performed on peripheral blood, taken on day 0 of AZD1222 vaccination. These receptors originate from an adult in good health.

The rearrangement links TRBV19 to TRBJ2-6; TRBD1 aligns across 9 bases. From germline, CDR1 is LNHDA and CDR2 SQIVND (reference sequence). The CDR3 runs to 16 residues. Germline trimming cut 6 bases from V and 2 bases from J; bases unmatched to any gene: 5. DNA for the CDR3: TGTGCCAGTAGCTCACAGGGGGCGGCTGGGGCCAACGTCCTGACTTTC. This codes for CASSSQGAAGANVLTF.

The CDR3 protein is CASRSSGVIPYEQYF. As DNA, the CDR3 is TGTGCCAGCAGATCGAGCGGGGTCATCCCCTACGAGCAGTACTTC. The gene calls are TRBV7-9 and TRBJ2-7, with 7 bases matching TRBD2. The CDR3 loop spans 15 amino acids. With 6 bases clipped from V and 2 bases from J, the junction kept 10 bases outside the gene matches. Looked up from germline, CDR1 is SEHNR and CDR2 is FQNEAQ (reference sequence).

This rearrangement joins TRBV28 to TRBJ1-1; D gene uncertain. V was cut by 6 bases and J by 1 base, with 18 bases left in between. CDR1 MDHEN and CDR2 SYDVKM come from the germline V gene. This CDR3 comprises 16 residues. The CDR3 region has the DNA TGTGCCAGCAGCCCATCCGCTGGAAGGAGGAACACTGAAGCTTTCTTT. Translating it yields CASSPSAGRRNTEAFF.

This chain uses TRBV6-5 with TRBJ2-2; the D is unclear. The V end was cut by 4 bases, the J end by 3 bases, with 9 bases between. The CDR3 extends over 14 amino acids. Germline V lookup: CDR1 MNHEY, CDR2 SVGAGI. The CDR3 coding sequence is TGTGCCAGCAGTTCAGCACATTACACCGGGGAGCTGTTTTTT. Its protein is CASSSAHYTGELFF.

The V and J genes are TRBV7-9 and TRBJ1-1, with no clear D. V was shortened by 5 bases and J by 7 bases, with 20 bases between the two germline ends. The length of the CDR3 is 15 residues. Per germline, CDR1 SEHNR and CDR2 FQNEAQ (reference sequence). CDR3 bases: TGTGCCAGCAGCCCCGGGCGGCGGGAGTGGGGTGAAGCTTTCTTT. It specifies CASSPGRREWGEAFF.

The V and J genes are TRBV18 and TRBJ1-4; a possible D gene is TRBD1 (6 bases). V lost 6 bases to trimming and J lost 5 bases, with 16 bases between them. The germline V gene encodes CDR1 KGHSH and CDR2 LQKENI. The CDR3 sequence is 15 residues long. The CDR3 is CASSLETGENEKLFF. The CDR3 DNA reads as TGTGCCAGCTCCCTAGAGACAGGAGAAAATGAAAAACTGTTTTTT.

The J gene is TRBJ2-7, the V gene TRBV29-1, with D unresolved. Germline CDR1 is SQVTM and CDR2 is ANQGSEA. The V end lost 5 bases, the J end lost 3 bases, and 8 bases lay between the germline ends. The CDR3 consists of 11 residues. The CDR3 reads CSVRLNYEQYF. Here the CDR3 DNA reads TGCAGCGTTCGTCTCAACTACGAGCAGTACTTC.

The J gene is TRBJ2-5, the V gene TRBV5-1, with D perhaps matching TRBD1 or TRBD2 (6 bases each). Germline CDR1 reads SGHRS; CDR2 reads YFSETQ. The CDR3 spans 14 residues. Trimming removed 0 bases from V and 2 bases from J, with 8 bases in between. CDR3 sequence (DNA): TGCGCCAGCAGCTTGGAGGGGGGACAAGAGACCCAGTACTTC. Residues: CASSLEGGQETQYF.

The J gene is TRBJ1-1, the V gene TRBV19; D is undetermined. Germline V gene lookup returns CDR1 LNHDA and CDR2 SQIVND (reference sequence). Trimming cost V 5 bases and J 1 base, with 14 bases left between them. This CDR3 is built from 15 residues. The CDR3 sequence: CASSANLRANTEAFF. For the CDR3, the DNA is TGTGCCAGTAGTGCCAACTTGAGGGCGAACACTGAAGCTTTCTTT.

The chain is built from TRBV7-6 and TRBJ2-6; D is unresolved. The CDR3 runs to 17 residues. Between the trimmed V and J ends, which lost 4 bases and 2 bases, there was a span of 15 bases. Germline V gene data show CDR1 as SGHVS and CDR2 as FNYEAQ. This CDR3 reads CASSSNRYGPGANVLTF. CDR3 DNA: TGTGCCAGCAGCTCCAACCGGTACGGCCCTGGGGCCAACGTCCTGACTTTC.

The rearrangement uses TRBV27 and TRBJ1-4; the D is unclear. Germline loops: CDR1 MNHEY, CDR2 SMNVEV (reference sequence). The germline V and J ends were trimmed by 5 bases and 5 bases, with 12 bases remaining between them. The CDR3 is made up of 14 amino acids. DNA of the CDR3: TGTGCCAGCAGTGGACGGGAAGTGAATGAAAAACTGTTTTTT. It is translated as CASSGREVNEKLFF.

The chain is built from TRBV6-2 or TRBV6-3 and TRBJ2-6; TRBD1 might be the D (6 bases). The CDR3 runs to 19 residues. V was cut by 5 bases and J by 0 bases, with 20 bases left in between. Germline V gene lookup returns CDR1 MNHEY and CDR2 SVGEGT. The CDR3 DNA follows: TGTGCCAGCAGTCTAGGAACAGGGACGTGGCTCTCTGGGGCCAACGTCCTGACTTTC. Its protein is CASSLGTGTWLSGANVLTF.

The rearrangement links TRBV5-4 to TRBJ2-7, with TRBD1 as a possible D gene (6 bases). The CDR3 runs 17 residues. Trimming cost V 4 bases and J 0 bases, with 20 bases left between them. Germline values: CDR1 SGHNT, CDR2 YYREEE (reference sequence). The CDR3 sequence is CASSPTPDSVSSYEQYF. CDR3 in DNA: TGTGCCAGCAGCCCTACCCCGGACAGCGTAAGCTCCTACGAGCAGTACTTC.

V is TRBV29-1 and J is TRBJ1-1, with D tentatively TRBD1 (6 bases). The V end lost 3 bases, the J end lost 8 bases, and 16 bases lay between the germline ends. Looked up from germline, CDR1 is SQVTM and CDR2 is ANQGSEA. The CDR3 length is 13 residues. CDR3 sequence: CSVEFRGGREAFF. CDR3 nucleotides: TGCAGCGTTGAGTTCCGGGGGGGCAGGGAAGCTTTCTTT.